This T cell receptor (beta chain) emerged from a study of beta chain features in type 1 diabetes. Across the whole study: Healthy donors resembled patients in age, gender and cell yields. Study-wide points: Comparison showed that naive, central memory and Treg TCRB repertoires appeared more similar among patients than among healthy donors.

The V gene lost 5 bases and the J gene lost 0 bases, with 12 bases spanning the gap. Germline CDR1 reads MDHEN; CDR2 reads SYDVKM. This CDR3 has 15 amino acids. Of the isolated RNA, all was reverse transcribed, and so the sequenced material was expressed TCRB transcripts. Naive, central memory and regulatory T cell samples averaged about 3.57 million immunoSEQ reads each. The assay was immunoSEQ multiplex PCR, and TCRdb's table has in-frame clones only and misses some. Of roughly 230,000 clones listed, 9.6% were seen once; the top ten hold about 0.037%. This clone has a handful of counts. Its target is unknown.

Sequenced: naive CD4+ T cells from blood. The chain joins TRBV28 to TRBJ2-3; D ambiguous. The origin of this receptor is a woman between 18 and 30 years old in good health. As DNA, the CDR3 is TGTGCCAGCAGTCCGATAGCACCAAGCACAGATACGCAGTATTTT. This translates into CASSPIAPSTDTQYF. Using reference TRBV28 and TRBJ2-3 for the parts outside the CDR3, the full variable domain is DVKVTQSSRYLVKRTGEKVFLECVQDMDHENMFWYRQDPGLGLRLIYFSYDVKMKEKGDIPEGYSVSREKKERFSLILESASTNQTSMYLCASSPIAPSTDTQYFGPGTRLTVL.